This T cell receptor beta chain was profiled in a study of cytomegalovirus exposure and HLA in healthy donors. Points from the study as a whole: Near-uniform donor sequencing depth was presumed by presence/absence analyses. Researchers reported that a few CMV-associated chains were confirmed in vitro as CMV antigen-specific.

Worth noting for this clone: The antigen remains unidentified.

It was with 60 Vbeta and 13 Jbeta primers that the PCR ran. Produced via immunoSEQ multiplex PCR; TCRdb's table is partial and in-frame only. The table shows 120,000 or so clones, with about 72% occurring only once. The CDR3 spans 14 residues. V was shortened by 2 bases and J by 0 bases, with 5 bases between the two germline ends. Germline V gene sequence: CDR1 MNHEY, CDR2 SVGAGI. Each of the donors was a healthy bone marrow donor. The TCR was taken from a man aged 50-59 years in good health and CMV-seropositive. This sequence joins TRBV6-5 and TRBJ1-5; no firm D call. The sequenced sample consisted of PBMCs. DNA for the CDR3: TGTGCCAGCAGTTACGACATTAGCAATCAGCCCCAGCATTTT. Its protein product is CASSYDISNQPQHF.